The 18 T cell receptor beta chains below were found in one sample sequenced in a study of cytomegalovirus exposure and HLA in healthy donors. PCR primers comprised 60 Vbeta and 13 Jbeta primers. Assay: immunoSEQ multiplex PCR; the TCRdb copy retains only in-frame clones and omits some. This sample contains around 36,000 clones. Material: PBMCs. The source of these receptors is a woman aged 25 to 39 in good health and CMV-seropositive.

The V call is TRBV28, the J call TRBJ2-1; D is possibly TRBD1 (6 bases). V dropped 6 bases and J dropped 6 bases, with 18 bases sitting between them. The CDR3 runs 15 residues. Per the germline V gene, CDR1 is MDHEN and CDR2 is SYDVKM. CDR3 in amino acids: CASRSGTPTSNEQFF. The CDR3 nucleotides read TGTGCCAGCAGGTCCGGGACACCGACCAGCAATGAGCAGTTCTTC.

The chain joins TRBV6-5 to TRBJ1-6, with a tentative D call TRBD1 (5 bases). Trimming removed 7 bases from V and 3 bases from J, with 13 bases in between. Germline V gene sequence: CDR1 MNHEY, CDR2 SVGAGI. CDR3 length: 15 residues. CDR3 amino acids: CASTDSSSYNSPLHF. The CDR3 DNA is TGTGCCAGCACTGACAGCAGTAGCTATAATTCACCCCTCCACTTT.

The rearrangement links TRBV5-1 to TRBJ2-7, with 7 bases identical to TRBD1. The CDR3 runs to 14 residues. The V gene's germline CDR1 is SGHRS and CDR2 YFSETQ. J was trimmed by 3 bases and V by 4 bases; bases with no gene match: 7. CDR3 nucleotide sequence: TGCGCCAGCAGCCCCGGGACAGCCAACTACGAGCAGTACTTC. Its protein is CASSPGTANYEQYF.

The chain has TRBV30 and TRBJ2-1, with D possibly matching TRBD1 (5 bases). V was shortened by 1 base and J by 0 bases, with 10 bases between the two germline ends. The germline gives CDR1 GTSNPN, CDR2 SVGIG (reference sequence). The CDR3 runs 15 residues. The DNA for the CDR3 is TGTGCCTGGAGTGATGGGGCTAGCTCCTACAATGAGCAGTTCTTC. It encodes CAWSDGASSYNEQFF.

The chain is built from TRBV4-1 and TRBJ1-5; D not resolved. Germline CDR1 is MGHRA and CDR2 is YSYEKL. This CDR3 region has 15 residues. Trimming stripped 1 base from V and 1 base from J, with 8 bases between. Written as DNA, the CDR3 is TGCGCCAGCAGCCAAGTGCACGCGAGCAATCAGCCCCAGCATTTT. Its protein is CASSQVHASNQPQHF.

The chain recombines TRBV10-3 with TRBJ1-5, with a weak D call TRBD1 (6 bases). The CDR3 has 17 amino acids. In germline, CDR1 is ENHRY, CDR2 SYGVKD. Trimming took 0 bases from V and 2 from J, leaving 14 bases between them. The CDR3 DNA reads TGTGCCATCAGTGAGTCCAACAGGGAGCGTGGCAATCAGCCCCAGCATTTT. As protein: CAISESNRERGNQPQHF.

The V call is TRBV7-9, the J call TRBJ1-6, with D possibly being TRBD1 (5 bases). The CDR3 spans 16 residues. In germline, CDR1 is SEHNR, CDR2 FQNEAQ (reference sequence). The V gene lost 3 bases and the J gene lost 12 bases, with 21 bases spanning the gap. CDR3 DNA sequence: TGTGCCAGCAGCTTTGGTTGGGGCGACACAGGTCAACCCCTCCACTTT. This translates into CASSFGWGDTGQPLHF. The full variable domain, with the rest looked up from reference TRBV7-9 and TRBJ1-6, is DTGVSQNPRHKITKRGQNVTFRCDPISEHNRLYWYRQTLGQGPEFLTYFQNEAQLEKSRLLSDRFSAERPKGSFSTLEIQRTEQGDSAMYLCASSFGWGDTGQPLHFGNGTRLTVT.

V is TRBV4-1 and J is TRBJ2-2; D is unclear. CDR3 size: 14 residues. Per germline, CDR1 MGHRA and CDR2 YSYEKL. The germline V and J ends were trimmed by 0 bases and 1 base, with 3 bases remaining between them. The CDR3 nucleotides read TGCGCCAGCAGCCAAGACAAGAACACCGGGGAGCTGTTTTTT. Its translation: CASSQDKNTGELFF.

The V gene is TRBV4-1, the J gene TRBJ1-1; 8 bases line up with TRBD1. Germline V gene sequence: CDR1 MGHRA, CDR2 YSYEKL. Germline trimming cut 4 bases from V and 3 bases from J; bases unmatched to any gene: 7. The CDR3 sequence is 15 residues long. This CDR3 reads CASSLGQALYTEAFF. CDR3 in DNA: TGCGCCAGCAGCCTGGGACAGGCGTTGTACACTGAAGCTTTCTTT.

V and J are TRBV10-1 and TRBJ1-2, with 7 bases aligning to TRBD1. The CDR3 loop spans 14 amino acids. Germline V gene lookup returns CDR1 WNHNN and CDR2 SYGVQD (reference sequence). The V and J ends lost 0 bases and 6 bases, in that order; junction bases with no gene match: 4. DNA of the CDR3: TGCGCCAGCAGTGAGTCGACCCAGGGGGATGGCTACACCTTC. The encoded protein is CASSESTQGDGYTF.

The V call is TRBV5-1, the J call TRBJ2-7, with no clear D. V lost 0 bases and J 7 bases, leaving 5 bases between the germline ends. The CDR3 consists of 11 residues. Germline CDR1 reads SGHRS; CDR2 reads YFSETQ. The CDR3 loop reads CASSLETEQYF. For the CDR3, the DNA is TGCGCCAGCAGCTTGGAGACAGAGCAGTACTTC.

This chain joins TRBV29-1 and TRBJ2-1; 12 nucleotides align to TRBD2. After removal of 7 bases from V and 6 bases from J, the junction contained 10 bases not matched to a gene. Germline V gene lookup returns CDR1 SQVTM and CDR2 ANQGSEA. CDR3 length: 15 amino acids. The CDR3 reads CSGLLAGGPSNEQFF. CDR3 sequence (DNA): TGCAGCGGCCTACTAGCGGGGGGCCCCTCCAATGAGCAGTTCTTC.

The V and J genes are TRBV5-5 and TRBJ1-3; D not resolved. The CDR3 runs 15 residues. Trimming took off 0 bases at V and 0 bases at J, with 7 bases between the two ends. In germline, CDR1 is SGHKS, CDR2 YYEKEE (reference sequence). The CDR3 is CASSLDSYSGNTIYF. DNA of the CDR3: TGTGCCAGCAGCTTGGACAGCTACTCTGGAAACACCATATATTTT.

V gene TRBV7-6 combines with J gene TRBJ1-1, with no clear D. The germline V gene encodes CDR1 SGHVS and CDR2 FNYEAQ. CDR3 length: 15 amino acids. V shed 2 bases and J shed 4 bases, with 14 bases lying between them. In DNA form, the CDR3 reads TGTGCCAGCAGCTTAAGTTCCCCGGGGATCACTGAAGCTTTCTTT. It translates to CASSLSSPGITEAFF.

V and J are TRBV2 and TRBJ1-4; D is uncertain. CDR3 length equals 13 residues. The V end was cut by 8 bases, the J end by 7 bases, with 14 bases between. Germline V gene sequence: CDR1 SNHLY, CDR2 FYNNEI. CDR3 loop: CASERGYVEKLFF. The CDR3 bases are TGTGCCAGCGAACGAGGATATGTTGAAAAACTGTTTTTT.

The chain has TRBV7-8 and TRBJ2-7; 16 bases map to TRBD2. In germline, CDR1 is SGHVS, CDR2 FQNEAQ. The trim removed 4 bases at V and 3 bases at J, leaving 6 bases unmatched. The CDR3 contains 17 residues. CDR3 in amino acids: CASSSGTSGGAVYEQYF. CDR3 DNA: TGTGCCAGCAGCTCCGGGACTAGCGGGGGGGCCGTCTACGAGCAGTACTTC.

The rearrangement joins TRBV18 to TRBJ2-1; a weak D match, TRBD1 (6 bases). The V gene's germline CDR1 is KGHSH and CDR2 LQKENI. The CDR3 covers 14 residues. Between the trimmed V and J ends, which lost 3 bases and 7 bases, there was a span of 13 bases. CDR3 amino acids: CASSPRQAENEQFF. The CDR3 DNA follows: TGTGCCAGCTCACCTCGACAGGCGGAGAATGAGCAGTTCTTC.

Worth noting for this clone: The junction departs from the called germline gene at one end, perhaps through a read error. The V gene is TRBV5-6, the J gene TRBJ2-3, with TRBD2 matching over 8 bases. CDR1 SGHDT and CDR2 YYEEEE come from the germline V gene. The CDR3 runs 11 residues. CDR3 amino acids: CASSLGGTSDF. Written as DNA, the CDR3 is TGTGCCAGCAGCTTGGGAGGGACTAGTGATTTT.